The sample holds many counts of the clone carrying this T cell receptor beta chain. The entry originates in a study of T cells after yellow fever vaccination. TCRdb re-called the 5' RACE reads with MiXCR, one entry per CDR3 protein. The sample lists about 240,000 distinct CDR3 sequences; approximately 3.6% were seen once. The ends lost 5 bases at V and 5 bases at J; junction bases unmatched: 1. The CDR3 is made up of 13 amino acids. The germline V gene encodes CDR1 SGHTA and CDR2 FQGTGA. The origin of this receptor is a man aged 18-30 years who received the YFV17D yellow fever vaccine. This rearrangement joins TRBV7-3 to TRBJ2-1; 9 bases align to TRBD1. This specimen consisted of PBMCs, obtained 15 days after the yellow fever booster vaccination. CDR3 loop: CASSRTGDNEQFF. The CDR3 DNA reads TGTGCCAGCAGCCGGACAGGGGACAATGAGCAGTTCTTC. The full variable domain, its missing parts supplied by reference TRBV7-3 and TRBJ2-1, is GAGVSQTPSNKVTEKGKYVELRCDPISGHTALYWYRQSLGQGPEFLIYFQGTGAADDSGLPNDRFFAVRPEGSVSTLKIQRTERGDSAVYLCASSRTGDNEQFFGPGTRLTVL.